This T cell receptor beta chain was observed in a study of CXCR3-negative and CXCR3-positive naive CD8 T cells. Study-wide context: The TRB read total, approximately 150 million, broke down to about 1.5 +/- 0.3 million reads per library. Study-wide findings and caveats: Relative to CXCR3-negative naive cells, CXCR3-positive naive cells had more hydrophobic TRB CDR3s. Whereas both naive subsets had comparably high diversity, memory CD8+ cells had much lower diversity.

About this clonotype itself: Its antigen remains unidentified.

The study sorted every CD8+ T cell subset in triplicate at about 270,000 cells each. Naive CD8+ T cells were CD45RO-CCR7+CD27+CD95-. Germline CDR1 and CDR2: MDHEN and SYDVKM. CDR3 length equals 15 residues. The method, 5' RACE with UMI labels, was used to prepare the TRB cDNA libraries. TCRdb reanalyzed the 5' RACE reads and collapses them to one entry per CDR3 protein, without DNA. The sample shows about 84,000 distinct CDR3 sequences, and approximately 0.62% sits with its ten largest clones. Sequencing was performed on naive CXCR3+ CD8+ T cells from blood. Subset in this sample: CD45RO-CCR7+CD27+CD95- naive CD8+ T cells expressing CXCR3 (TNR3+). The TCR sequence derives from a human donor in good health. Some clones in this sample may be carry-over from other donors' samples. V usage is TRBV28 and J usage is TRBJ2-7; the D call from TCRdb, TRBD1, cannot be confirmed without DNA. CDR3 residues: CASSLEAGVSYEQYF.